This paragraph covers one T cell receptor (beta chain) sequence. What it binds is unknown. The sample belongs to a study of CD8+CD57+ T cells in acquired aplastic anemia. For the study at large: As sequenced from healthy donors, CD4+ cells averaged roughly 10 million reads.

Template material for TCR beta VDJ and CDR3 profiling consisted of genomic DNA. TCRdb redid the calling of the reads with MiXCR, one entry per CDR3 protein. The sample includes a few hundred thousand distinct CDR3 sequences, about two thirds of them seen just once. Germline lookup yields CDR1 DFQATT and CDR2 SNEGSKA (reference sequence). The CDR3 spans 15 residues. Losses at the gene ends were 4 bases for V and 5 bases for J; bases not matched to a gene: 10. Study-wide findings and caveats: Both patients and controls carried the same twenty-nine CD8+ CDR3 sequences.

The source is a human donor in good health, serving as a control. The chain recombines TRBV20-1 with TRBJ2-7, with 11 positions matching TRBD2. The material sequenced was sorted CD4+, CD8+, or CD8+CD57+ T cells (not recorded which) from PBMCs. CDR3 region: CSATAASGGLDEQYF. CDR3 DNA sequence: TGCAGTGCTACGGCCGCTAGCGGGGGGTTGGACGAGCAGTACTTC.